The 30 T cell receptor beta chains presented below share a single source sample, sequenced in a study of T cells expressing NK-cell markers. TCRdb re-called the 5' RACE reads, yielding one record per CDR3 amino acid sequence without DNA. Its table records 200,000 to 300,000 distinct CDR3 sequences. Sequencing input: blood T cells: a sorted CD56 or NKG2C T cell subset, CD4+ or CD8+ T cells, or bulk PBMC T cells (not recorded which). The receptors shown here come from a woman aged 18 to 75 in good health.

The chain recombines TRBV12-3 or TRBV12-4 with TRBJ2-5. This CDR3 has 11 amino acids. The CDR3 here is CASGHAETQYF.

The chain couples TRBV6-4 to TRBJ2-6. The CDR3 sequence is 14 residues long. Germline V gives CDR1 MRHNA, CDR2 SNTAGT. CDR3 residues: CASSPVSGANVLTF.

CDR3 protein: CASSLGAGPSSYNEQFF. The chain is built from TRBV5-1 and TRBJ2-1; lacking DNA, the TRBD2 call made by TCRdb goes unchecked. Germline-derived CDR1 and CDR2 are SGHRS and YFSETQ. The CDR3 runs 17 residues.

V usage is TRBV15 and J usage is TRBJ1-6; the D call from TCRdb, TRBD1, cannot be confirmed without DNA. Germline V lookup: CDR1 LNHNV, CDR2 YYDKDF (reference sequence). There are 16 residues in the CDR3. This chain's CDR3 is CATSRDPSGRNSPLHF.

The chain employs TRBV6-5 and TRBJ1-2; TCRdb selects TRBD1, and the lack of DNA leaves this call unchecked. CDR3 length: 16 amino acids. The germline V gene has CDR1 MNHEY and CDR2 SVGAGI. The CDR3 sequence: CASSYDRRYLNYGYTF.

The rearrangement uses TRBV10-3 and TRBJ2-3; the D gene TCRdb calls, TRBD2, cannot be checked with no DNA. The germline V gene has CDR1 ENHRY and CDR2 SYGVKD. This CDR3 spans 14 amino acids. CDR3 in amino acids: CAISPTSATDTQYF.

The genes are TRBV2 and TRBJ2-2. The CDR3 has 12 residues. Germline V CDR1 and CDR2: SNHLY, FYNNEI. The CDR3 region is CASGYETGELFF.

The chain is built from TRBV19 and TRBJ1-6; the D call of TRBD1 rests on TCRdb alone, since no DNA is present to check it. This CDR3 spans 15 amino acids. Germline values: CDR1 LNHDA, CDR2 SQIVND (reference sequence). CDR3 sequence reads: CASSIQGTKNSPLHF.

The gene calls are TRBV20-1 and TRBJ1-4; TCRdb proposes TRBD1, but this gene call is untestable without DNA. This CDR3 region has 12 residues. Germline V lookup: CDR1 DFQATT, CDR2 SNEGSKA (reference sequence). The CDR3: CSEVGPGEKLFF.

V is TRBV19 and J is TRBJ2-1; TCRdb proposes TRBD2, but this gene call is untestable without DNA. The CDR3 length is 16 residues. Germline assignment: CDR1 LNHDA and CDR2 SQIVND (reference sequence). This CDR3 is CASSGSSGGTYNEQFF.

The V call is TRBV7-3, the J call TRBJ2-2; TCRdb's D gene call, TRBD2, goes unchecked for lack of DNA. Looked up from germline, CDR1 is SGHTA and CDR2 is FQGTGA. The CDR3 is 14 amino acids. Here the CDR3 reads CASSSALNTGELFF.

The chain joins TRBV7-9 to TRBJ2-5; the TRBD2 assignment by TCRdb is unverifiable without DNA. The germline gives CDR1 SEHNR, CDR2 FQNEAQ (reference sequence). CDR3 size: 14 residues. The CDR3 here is CASSHGLAGETQYF.

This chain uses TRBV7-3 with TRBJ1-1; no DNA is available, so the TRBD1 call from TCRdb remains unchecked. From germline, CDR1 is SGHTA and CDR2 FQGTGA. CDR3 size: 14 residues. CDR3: CASSEQGWNTEAFF.

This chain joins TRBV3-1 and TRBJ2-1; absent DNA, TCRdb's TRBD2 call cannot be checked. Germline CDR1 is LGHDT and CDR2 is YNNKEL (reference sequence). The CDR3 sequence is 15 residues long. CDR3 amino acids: CASSPAGGANNEQFF.

CDR3 loop: CASSSLGQGNSPLHF. V gene TRBV6-5 combines with J gene TRBJ1-6; TCRdb gives TRBD1 as the D gene, but with no DNA this cannot be confirmed. This CDR3 has 15 residues. Germline V gives CDR1 MNHEY, CDR2 SVGAGI.

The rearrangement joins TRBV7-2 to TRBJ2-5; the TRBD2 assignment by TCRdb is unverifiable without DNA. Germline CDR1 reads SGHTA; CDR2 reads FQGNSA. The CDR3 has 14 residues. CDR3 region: CASTLGGSRETQYF.

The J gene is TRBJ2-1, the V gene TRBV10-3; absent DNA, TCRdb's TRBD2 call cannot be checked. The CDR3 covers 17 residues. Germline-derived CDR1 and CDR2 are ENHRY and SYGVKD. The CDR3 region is CAIRGGLANPPHNEQFF.

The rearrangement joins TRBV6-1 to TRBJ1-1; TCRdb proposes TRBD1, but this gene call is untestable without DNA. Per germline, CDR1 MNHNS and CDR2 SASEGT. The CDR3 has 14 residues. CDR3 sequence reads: CASSLGGSNTEAFF.

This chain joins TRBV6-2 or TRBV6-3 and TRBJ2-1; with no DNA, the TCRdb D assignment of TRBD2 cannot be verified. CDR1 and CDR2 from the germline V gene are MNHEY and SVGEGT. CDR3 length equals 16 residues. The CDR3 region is CASRDRGLAGSNEQFF.

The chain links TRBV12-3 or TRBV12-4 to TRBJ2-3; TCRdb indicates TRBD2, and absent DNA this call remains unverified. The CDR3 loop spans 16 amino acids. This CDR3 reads CASSSIGGESTDTQYF.

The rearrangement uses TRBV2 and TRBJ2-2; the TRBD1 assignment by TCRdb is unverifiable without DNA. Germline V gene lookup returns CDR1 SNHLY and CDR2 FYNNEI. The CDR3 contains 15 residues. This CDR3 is CASSGDRGDTGELFF.

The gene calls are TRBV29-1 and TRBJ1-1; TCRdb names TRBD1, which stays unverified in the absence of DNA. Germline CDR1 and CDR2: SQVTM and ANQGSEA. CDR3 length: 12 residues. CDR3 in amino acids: CSVDSGGTEAFF. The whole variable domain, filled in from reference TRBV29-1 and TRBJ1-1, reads SAVISQKPSRDICQRGTSLTIQCQVDSQVTMMFWYRQQPGQSLTLIATANQGSEATYESGFVIDKFPISRPNLTFSTLTVSNMSPEDSSIYLCSVDSGGTEAFFGQGTRLTVV.

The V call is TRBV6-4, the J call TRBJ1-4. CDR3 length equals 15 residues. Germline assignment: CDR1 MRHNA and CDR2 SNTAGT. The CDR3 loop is CASSDPDKKYEKLFF.

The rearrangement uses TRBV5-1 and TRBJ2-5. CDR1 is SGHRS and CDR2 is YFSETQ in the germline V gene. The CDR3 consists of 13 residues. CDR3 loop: CASSLGPTETQYF.

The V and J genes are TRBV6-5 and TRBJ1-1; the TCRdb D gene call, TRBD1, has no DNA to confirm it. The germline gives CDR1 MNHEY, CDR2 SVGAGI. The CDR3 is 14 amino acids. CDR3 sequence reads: CASSYVAGGTEAFF.

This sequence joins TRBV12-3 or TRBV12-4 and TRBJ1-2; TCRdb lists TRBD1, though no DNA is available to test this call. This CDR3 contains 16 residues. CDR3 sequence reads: CASSPPAWTGGYGYTF.

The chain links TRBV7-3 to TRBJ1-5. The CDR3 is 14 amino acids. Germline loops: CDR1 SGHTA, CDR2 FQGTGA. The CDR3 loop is CASSLTGFNQPQHF.

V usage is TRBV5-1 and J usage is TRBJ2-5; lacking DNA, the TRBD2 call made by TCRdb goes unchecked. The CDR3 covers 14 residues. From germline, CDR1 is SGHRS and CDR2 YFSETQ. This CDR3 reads CASSSLAGDGAQYF.

The CDR3 sequence: CASSADREDTEAFF. This chain connects TRBV5-1 to TRBJ1-1; checking the TCRdb D call of TRBD1 is not possible without DNA. CDR3 length: 14 amino acids. The germline V gene has CDR1 SGHRS and CDR2 YFSETQ. Filled out from reference TRBV5-1 and TRBJ1-1, the complete variable domain reads KAGVTQTPRYLIKTRGQQVTLSCSPISGHRSVSWYQQTPGQGLQFLFEYFSETQRNKGNFPGRFSGRQFSNSRSEMNVSTLELGDSALYLCASSADREDTEAFFGQGTRLTVV.

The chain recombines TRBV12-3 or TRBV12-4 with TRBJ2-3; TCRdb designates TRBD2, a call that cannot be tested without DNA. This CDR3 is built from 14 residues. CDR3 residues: CASSFESGADTQYF.